This T cell receptor (beta chain) emerged from a study of T-cell reconstitution after alpha-beta-depleted transplantation in children. The CDR3 has 22 residues. Germline V gene lookup returns CDR1 LGHNA and CDR2 YNFKEQ. V trimming: 6 bases; J trimming: 0 bases; junction bases outside the gene matches: 24. During its preparation, the TCRbeta library received unique molecular identifiers. MiXCR, run by TCRdb on the PCR reads, gives a single entry per CDR3 protein. The sample has some 840,000 distinct CDR3 sequences, roughly 15% seen once. Whole-study results and caveats: Expanded graft clones numbering several hundred reportedly gave rise to alpha-beta T cells about two months after transplant.

Comment on this clonotype: The antigen is undetermined.

The sequence derives from a male patient between 10 and 17 years old who had a stem cell transplant for acute lymphoblastic leukemia, so the T cells may come from the graft donor. Here the sequenced sample was PBMCs, mostly from graft donor cells, taken 360 days after TCRalphabeta/CD19-depleted stem cell transplant. This chain joins TRBV4-2 and TRBJ2-1; 9 nucleotides agree with TRBD2. CDR3 coding DNA: TGTGCCAGCAGACCAGCAGATTCGAGGGGCTGGCGGGAGGGGCGCTCCTACAATGAGCAGTTCTTC. The encoded protein is CASRPADSRGWREGRSYNEQFF.